A selection of T cell receptor beta chains follows, all from one sample in a study of blood T cell repertoires in COVID-19. TCRdb keeps only in-frame clones here, not all; method: immunoSEQ multiplex PCR. The top ten hold about 7.2% of the sample, which has 200,000 to 250,000 clones, over 75% seen once. The sample consisted of PBMCs or T cells enriched from blood (not recorded which). These TCRs come from a woman in her 40s with acute COVID-19. Each CDR3 is given with its conserved first and last residue. The order of the fields is CDR3 length, clone size, J gene, V gene, D gene, CDR3 DNA, CDR3 protein. A D gene is named only where the DNA matches it firmly. Clone size, where shown, is once, few, many, or a class for clones that have expanded.

length: 15; size: .; J: TRBJ2-7; V: TRBV28; D: .; DNA: TGTGCCAGCAGTTCCCCCCAGGGGGGCTCCTACGAGCAGTACTTC; CDR3: CASSSPQGGSYEQYF
length: 15; size: .; J: TRBJ2-3; V: TRBV6-2/TRBV6-3; D: TRBD2; DNA: TGTGCCAGCAGTTACTGGCGGGGGGTGACAGATACGCAGTATTTT; CDR3: CASSYWRGVTDTQYF
length: 15; size: .; J: TRBJ1-5; V: TRBV20-1; D: .; DNA: TGCAGTGCTAGTGAAAGGGGACACCGCAATCAGCCCCAGCATTTT; CDR3: CSASERGHRNQPQHF
length: 15; size: .; J: TRBJ1-1; V: TRBV15; D: .; DNA: TGTGCCACCAGCACCGAGAGGTCCAGGGGCACTGAAGCTTTCTTT; CDR3: CATSTERSRGTEAFF
length: 13; size: .; J: TRBJ2-5; V: TRBV7-8; D: .; DNA: TGTGCCAGCAGCCGTCTCCCCCAAGAGACCCAGTACTTC; CDR3: CASSRLPQETQYF
length: 14; size: once; J: TRBJ2-1; V: TRBV30; D: .; DNA: TGTGCCTGGACCAGGGGATCCTCCTACAATGAGCAGTTCTTC; CDR3: CAWTRGSSYNEQFF
length: 13; size: .; J: TRBJ1-2; V: TRBV27; D: .; DNA: TGTGCCAGCAGTTTATCGAAGTGGCGGGGCTACACCTTC; CDR3: CASSLSKWRGYTF
length: 16; size: .; J: TRBJ1-4; V: TRBV7-2; D: .; DNA: TGTGCCAGCAGCTCCACCGGGGGGCTGACTAATGAAAAACTGTTTTTT; CDR3: CASSSTGGLTNEKLFF
length: 15; size: .; J: TRBJ1-6; V: TRBV30; D: .; DNA: TGTGCCTGGAGGAGTTCGAGCTCCTATAATTCACCCCTCCACTTT; CDR3: CAWRSSSSYNSPLHF
length: 13; size: .; J: TRBJ2-1; V: TRBV19; D: .; DNA: TGTGCCAGTAGTGTCGGCAGGGTCAATGAGCAGTTCTTC; CDR3: CASSVGRVNEQFF
length: 13; size: .; J: TRBJ1-1; V: TRBV12-3/TRBV12-4; D: .; DNA: TGTGCCAGCAGCTCGAGCGGGAGGACTGAAGCTTTCTTT; CDR3: CASSSSGRTEAFF
length: 18; size: .; J: TRBJ2-7; V: TRBV9; D: TRBD1; DNA: TGTGCCAGCAGCCACCCCCCAGGAGGGGACAGGGGATATCGAGAGCAGTACTTC; CDR3: CASSHPPGGDRGYREQYF
length: 15; size: few; J: TRBJ2-1; V: TRBV19; D: .; DNA: .; CDR3: CASTSGGHSYNEQFF
length: 14; size: .; J: TRBJ2-7; V: TRBV4-2; D: .; DNA: TGTGCCAGCAGCCAAGATTCGGGGACCTACGAGCAGTACTTC; CDR3: CASSQDSGTYEQYF
length: 16; size: .; J: TRBJ2-7; V: TRBV3-1/TRBV3-2; D: .; DNA: TGTGCCAGCAGCCCCGCGACAGGCGGACCCTCCTACGAGCAGTACTTC; CDR3: CASSPATGGPSYEQYF
length: 15; size: once; J: TRBJ2-2; V: TRBV9; D: .; DNA: TGTGCCAGCAGCGCCCTTCAGGGGGGCCCCGGGGAGCTGTTTTTT; CDR3: CASSALQGGPGELFF
length: 14; size: .; J: TRBJ2-7; V: TRBV5-4; D: TRBD2; DNA: TGTGCCAGCAGCTTAGCGGGGGGGCTCTACGAGCAGTACTTC; CDR3: CASSLAGGLYEQYF
length: 15; size: .; J: TRBJ2-5; V: TRBV3-1/TRBV3-2; D: .; DNA: TGTGCCAGCAGCCAATCGCGGCTAGCAGAAGAGACCCAGTACTTC; CDR3: CASSQSRLAEETQYF
length: 14; size: .; J: TRBJ2-7; V: TRBV7-2; D: TRBD1; DNA: TGTGCCAGCAGCTTCAGGGGGCGCAAAGACGAGCAGTACTTC; CDR3: CASSFRGRKDEQYF
length: 14; size: .; J: TRBJ2-3; V: TRBV11-2; D: TRBD1; DNA: TGTGCCAGCAGCTTAGGGACAGGGACAGATACGCAGTATTTT; CDR3: CASSLGTGTDTQYF
length: 18; size: few; J: TRBJ1-6; V: TRBV9; D: .; DNA: TGTGCCATCATGGGGTGGGGGCTTCACATCCCGCCTAATTCACCCCTCCACTTT; CDR3: CAIMGWGLHIPPNSPLHF
length: 15; size: .; J: TRBJ1-2; V: TRBV28; D: .; DNA: TGTGCCAGCACTTTGGGGGGACCCCTAGGTCGTGGCTACACCTTC; CDR3: CASTLGGPLGRGYTF
length: 17; size: .; J: TRBJ1-2; V: TRBV19; D: TRBD1; DNA: TGTGCCAGTAGTCCCCGGCAGGGGGCGACCTTTTTCTATGGCTACACCTTC; CDR3: CASSPRQGATFFYGYTF
length: 16; size: .; J: TRBJ2-7; V: TRBV7-6; D: .; DNA: TGTGCCAGCAGCTCCGGAGGGGGGGCCCGATCCTACGAGCAGTACTTC; CDR3: CASSSGGGARSYEQYF
length: 16; size: .; J: TRBJ2-1; V: TRBV15; D: TRBD2; DNA: TGTGCCACCAGCAGAGACCGGACTAGCGAGATCAATGAGCAGTTCTTC; CDR3: CATSRDRTSEINEQFF
length: 13; size: .; J: TRBJ1-5; V: TRBV3-1/TRBV3-2; D: .; DNA: TGTGCCAGCAGCCAGGGGGCTGATCAGCCCCAGCATTTT; CDR3: CASSQGADQPQHF
length: 17; size: .; J: TRBJ1-6; V: TRBV3-1/TRBV3-2; D: TRBD1; DNA: TGTGCCAGCAGCCAAGTGTGGACAGGGTGGCATAATTCACCCCTCCACTTT; CDR3: CASSQVWTGWHNSPLHF
length: 15; size: once; J: TRBJ2-1; V: TRBV29-1; D: TRBD2; DNA: TGCAGCGTTGAAGTACTGACTAGCGGGATAAACGAGCAGTTCTTC; CDR3: CSVEVLTSGINEQFF
length: 15; size: .; J: TRBJ1-2; V: TRBV11-2; D: .; DNA: TGTGCCAGCAGCTCCCTCAGGGGACCTAACTATGGCTACACCTTC; CDR3: CASSSLRGPNYGYTF
length: 17; size: .; J: TRBJ2-3; V: TRBV9; D: TRBD2; DNA: TGTGCCAGCAGCGTAGGGGCTAGCGGGGGGCCAGGGGATACGCAGTATTTT; CDR3: CASSVGASGGPGDTQYF
length: 13; size: once; J: TRBJ1-1; V: TRBV25-1; D: TRBD1; DNA: TGTGCCAGCACCTTACGACAGGGGGCTGAAGCTTTCTTT; CDR3: CASTLRQGAEAFF
length: 12; size: .; J: TRBJ2-1; V: TRBV11-3; D: TRBD1; DNA: TGTGCCAGCAGCCCTGGACAGGGGCCGCAGTTCTTC; CDR3: CASSPGQGPQFF
length: 13; size: .; J: TRBJ2-1; V: TRBV30; D: .; DNA: TGTGCCTGGAGTGCCCCTAGCTACAATGAGCAGTTCTTC; CDR3: CAWSAPSYNEQFF
length: 14; size: once; J: TRBJ2-7; V: TRBV28; D: TRBD1; DNA: TGTGCCAGCAGCCCACTCGGGACAGCCTACGAGCAGTACTTC; CDR3: CASSPLGTAYEQYF
length: 14; size: once; J: TRBJ2-7; V: TRBV5-1; D: TRBD1; DNA: TGCGCCAGCAGCTGGGGACAGTACTCCTACGAGCAGTACTTC; CDR3: CASSWGQYSYEQYF